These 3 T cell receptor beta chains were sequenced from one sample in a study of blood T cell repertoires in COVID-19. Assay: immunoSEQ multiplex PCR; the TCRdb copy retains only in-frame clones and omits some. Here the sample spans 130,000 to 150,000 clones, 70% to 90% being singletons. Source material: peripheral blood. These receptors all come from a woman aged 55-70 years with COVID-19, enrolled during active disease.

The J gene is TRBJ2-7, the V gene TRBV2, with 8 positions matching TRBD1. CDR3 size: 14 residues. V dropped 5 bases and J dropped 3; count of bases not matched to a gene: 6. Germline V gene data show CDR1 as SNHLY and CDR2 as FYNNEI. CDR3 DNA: TGTGCCAGCAGTCGACAGGGGACCCTCTACGAGCAGTACTTC. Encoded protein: CASSRQGTLYEQYF.

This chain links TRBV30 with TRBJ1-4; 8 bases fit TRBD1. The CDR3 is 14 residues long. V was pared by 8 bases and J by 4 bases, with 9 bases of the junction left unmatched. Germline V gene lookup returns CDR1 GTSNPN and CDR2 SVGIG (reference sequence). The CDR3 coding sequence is TGTGCCGGAACCGGACAGGGCGGTAATGAAAAACTGTTTTTT. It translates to CAGTGQGGNEKLFF.

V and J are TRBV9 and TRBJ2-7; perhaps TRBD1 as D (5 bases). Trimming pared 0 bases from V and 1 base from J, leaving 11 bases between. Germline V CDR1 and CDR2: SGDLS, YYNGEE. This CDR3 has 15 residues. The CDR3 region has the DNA TGTGCCAGCAGCGTAGAGGGGAAGATGTCCTACGAGCAGTACTTC. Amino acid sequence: CASSVEGKMSYEQYF.